What follows are 25 T cell receptor beta chains derived from one specimen sequenced in a study of shared clonotypes between healthy human individuals. Generated by immunoSEQ multiplex PCR, the TCRdb table keeps only in-frame clones and is missing some. The sample carries a few hundred thousand clones, about 95% recorded once. Terminally differentiated effector memory CD45RA+ cells were left out of the naive CD8 fraction, which was CD45RO-negative and positively selected for CCR7. Specimen: naive CD8+ T cells sorted from blood. The receptors were gathered from a woman in her thirties in good health.

The chain's CDR3 is CASSLIRGSDEQYF. CDR3 bases: TGTGCCAGCAGTTTAATCCGGGGGAGCGACGAGCAGTACTTC. The V and J genes are TRBV28 and TRBJ2-7; maybe TRBD2 (6 bases). V was pared by 2 bases and J by 5 bases, with 13 bases between. Germline V gives CDR1 MDHEN, CDR2 SYDVKM. The CDR3 covers 14 residues.

J is TRBJ2-7 and V is TRBV27; 13 bases map to TRBD2. Trimming at V came to 4 bases and at J to 3 bases, leaving 3 bases not matched to a gene. CDR3 length: 15 residues. CDR1 MNHEY and CDR2 SMNVEV come from the germline V gene (reference sequence). The DNA for the CDR3 is TGTGCCAGCAGTTCGTGGACTAGCGGGGGCTACGAGCAGTACTTC. This codes for CASSSWTSGGYEQYF.

The chain recombines TRBV6-6 with TRBJ2-1, with 13 bases matching TRBD2. CDR1 MNHNY and CDR2 SVGAGI come from the germline V gene (reference sequence). V gave up 4 bases and J gave up 8 bases; unmatched junction bases: 5. The CDR3 has 15 residues. This chain's CDR3 is CASSSRLAGGDEQFF. The CDR3 DNA follows: TGTGCCAGCAGTTCACGACTAGCGGGGGGCGATGAGCAGTTCTTC.

The chain joins TRBV5-6 to TRBJ2-7; 9 positions agree with TRBD2. The CDR3 is 16 residues long. Germline lookup yields CDR1 SGHDT and CDR2 YYEEEE. V lost 4 bases to trimming and J lost 1 base; unmatched junction nucleotides: 9. The CDR3 nucleotides are TGTGCCAGCAGCCTGTGGGCGGGAGGGCCTTCCTACGAGCAGTACTTC. Protein sequence: CASSLWAGGPSYEQYF.

The chain joins TRBV7-8 to TRBJ2-1, with a possible D match to TRBD2 (6 bases). Trimming left V 1 base short and J 13 bases short, with 14 bases between. The CDR3 is made up of 13 amino acids. CDR1 is SGHVS, CDR2 FQNEAQ, per germline. The CDR3 DNA reads TGTGCCAGCAGCTTAGTGATGGGGACTCTTCAGTTCTTC. This translates into CASSLVMGTLQFF.

This chain connects TRBV7-9 to TRBJ2-7, with 9 nucleotides matching TRBD2. Trimming at V came to 3 bases and at J to 0 bases, leaving 6 bases not matched to a gene. Germline V gene data show CDR1 as SEHNR and CDR2 as FQNEAQ (reference sequence). The CDR3 sequence is 16 residues long. For the CDR3, the DNA is TGTGCCAGCAGCTTGGCGGGGGGGCTGAGCTCCTACGAGCAGTACTTC. Amino acids: CASSLAGGLSSYEQYF. The whole variable domain, filled in from reference TRBV7-9 and TRBJ2-7, reads DTGVSQNPRHKITKRGQNVTFRCDPISEHNRLYWYRQTLGQGPEFLTYFQNEAQLEKSRLLSDRFSAERPKGSFSTLEIQRTEQGDSAMYLCASSLAGGLSSYEQYFGPGTRLTVT.

This sequence joins TRBV11-2 and TRBJ2-2, with 7 bases matching TRBD2. The CDR3 extends over 13 amino acids. Losses at the gene ends were 5 bases for V and 5 bases for J; bases not matched to a gene: 2. The V gene's germline CDR1 is SGHAT and CDR2 FQNNGV. CDR3 in DNA: TGTGCCAGCAGCCCCGGGGGGACCGGGGAGCTGTTTTTT. Translated, it gives CASSPGGTGELFF.

The chain carries TRBV9 and TRBJ2-1, with D unclear. This CDR3 is built from 13 residues. Trimming cost V 3 bases and J 8 bases, with 12 bases left between them. Germline V gene data show CDR1 as SGDLS and CDR2 as YYNGEE. The CDR3 region is CASSGEWVDEQFF. The CDR3 coding sequence is TGTGCCAGCAGCGGGGAATGGGTGGATGAGCAGTTCTTC.

The chain couples TRBV28 to TRBJ2-1; D gene ambiguous. The CDR3 has 16 residues. CDR1 and CDR2 from the germline V gene are MDHEN and SYDVKM. Trimming stripped 5 bases from V and 7 bases from J, with 21 bases between. CDR3 coding DNA: TGTGCCAGCAGTCCAAAGGCCAGCCAGCCGTGGAATGAGCAGTTCTTC. This translates into CASSPKASQPWNEQFF.

The CDR3 loop reads CASSDTGGLEAFF. CDR3 DNA sequence: TGTGCCAGCAGCGATACAGGGGGCTTAGAAGCTTTCTTT. This chain links TRBV5-4 with TRBJ1-1, with 9 bases aligning to TRBD1. CDR1 is SGHNT and CDR2 is YYREEE in the germline V gene (reference sequence). CDR3 length equals 13 residues. The V and J ends lost 4 bases and 8 bases, in that order; junction bases with no gene match: 6.

This rearrangement joins TRBV7-9 to TRBJ1-3, with 8 nucleotides matching TRBD1. The CDR3 contains 14 residues. Germline CDR1 SEHNR, CDR2 FQNEAQ (reference sequence). J gave up 3 bases and V 5 bases, and 3 bases lay outside the gene matches. This chain's CDR3 is CASSGTGGGNTIYF. The CDR3 DNA sequence: TGTGCCAGCAGCGGAACAGGGGGTGGAAACACCATATATTTT.

V is TRBV19 and J is TRBJ2-3; the D is unclear. The CDR3 runs 15 residues. CDR1 is LNHDA and CDR2 is SQIVND in the germline V gene (reference sequence). V lost 1 base, J lost 2 bases, and 10 bases lay in between. This chain's CDR3 is CASSIVPYPTDTQYF. The CDR3 DNA sequence: TGTGCCAGTAGTATAGTCCCTTACCCCACAGATACGCAGTATTTT.

The genes are TRBV4-1 and TRBJ1-1; no clear D gene. The V end was cut by 5 bases, the J end by 0 bases, with 10 bases between. This CDR3 has 14 residues. Germline lookup yields CDR1 MGHRA and CDR2 YSYEKL. The CDR3 DNA reads TGCGCCAGCAGCTCGGACCTATTGAACACTGAAGCTTTCTTT. This translates into CASSSDLLNTEAFF.

V is TRBV11-2 and J is TRBJ2-5; tentative D call: TRBD1 (5 bases). The V end was cut by 1 base, the J end by 3 bases, with 6 bases between. This CDR3 is built from 13 residues. Germline values: CDR1 SGHAT, CDR2 FQNNGV. The CDR3 protein is CASSLGGEETQYF. CDR3 sequence (DNA): TGTGCCAGCAGCTTAGGGGGCGAAGAGACCCAGTACTTC.

The V call is TRBV7-9, the J call TRBJ2-7; tentatively, D is TRBD2 (6 bases). V was clipped by 3 bases and J by 3 bases, with 9 bases between them. The germline V gene encodes CDR1 SEHNR and CDR2 FQNEAQ (reference sequence). The CDR3 loop spans 13 amino acids. This CDR3 reads CASSLASVYEQYF. DNA for the CDR3: TGTGCCAGCAGCTTGGCTAGCGTCTACGAGCAGTACTTC.

The chain combines TRBV10-2 with TRBJ1-6; TRBD1 is a possible D gene (6 bases). Between the trimmed V and J ends, which lost 6 bases and 5 bases, there was a span of 14 bases. The CDR3 covers 15 residues. Germline CDR1 reads WSHSY; CDR2 reads SAAADI. The CDR3 protein is CASSARDTNNSPLHF. The CDR3 DNA sequence: TGCGCCAGCAGCGCAAGGGACACCAATAATTCACCCCTCCACTTT.

The genes are TRBV30 and TRBJ2-2; unclear D gene. Germline CDR1 reads GTSNPN; CDR2 reads SVGIG (reference sequence). With 2 bases removed from V and 0 bases from J, the gap between germline ends came to 7 bases. This CDR3 contains 14 residues. This CDR3 reads CAWSYGTNTGELFF. CDR3 sequence (DNA): TGTGCCTGGAGTTACGGAACGAACACCGGGGAGCTGTTTTTT. The full variable domain, completed using reference TRBV30 and TRBJ2-2, is SQTIHQWPATLVQPVGSPLSLECTVEGTSNPNLYWYRQAAGRGLQLLFYSVGIGQISSEVPQNLSASRPQDRQFILSSKKLLLSDSGFYLCAWSYGTNTGELFFGEGSRLTVL.

The table lists this clone with a count of one. This chain joins TRBV28 and TRBJ2-4; 7 nucleotides match TRBD1. J gave up 0 bases and V 5 bases, and 16 bases lay outside the gene matches. The CDR3 runs to 19 residues. CDR1 and CDR2 from the germline V gene are MDHEN and SYDVKM. The CDR3 DNA reads as TGTGCCAGCAGTCCACCATGGGGACAGATCCTCATAGCCAAAAACATTCAGTACTTC. This translates into CASSPPWGQILIAKNIQYF. Combining the CDR3 with reference TRBV28 and TRBJ2-4 gives the whole variable domain DVKVTQSSRYLVKRTGEKVFLECVQDMDHENMFWYRQDPGLGLRLIYFSYDVKMKEKGDIPEGYSVSREKKERFSLILESASTNQTSMYLCASSPPWGQILIAKNIQYFGAGTRLSVL.

This chain uses TRBV5-1 with TRBJ2-2; a weak D match, TRBD1 (5 bases). The germline V gene has CDR1 SGHRS and CDR2 YFSETQ. This CDR3 contains 16 residues. V was trimmed by 0 bases and J by 3 bases, leaving 12 bases between them. The CDR3 is CASSLVSQGDTGELFF. The CDR3 bases are TGCGCCAGCAGCTTGGTTTCTCAGGGCGACACCGGGGAGCTGTTTTTT.

V and J are TRBV7-9 and TRBJ2-7; D call uncertain. The CDR3 runs to 13 residues. V was pared by 0 bases and J by 2 bases, with 5 bases between. Germline loops: CDR1 SEHNR, CDR2 FQNEAQ (reference sequence). The CDR3 DNA is TGTGCCAGCAGCTTAGCTCGGGCCTACGAGCAGTACTTC. Translation gives CASSLARAYEQYF.

The genes are TRBV14 and TRBJ2-7; D is possibly TRBD1 or TRBD2 (6 bases each). V lost 0 bases to trimming and J lost 3 bases, with 27 bases between them. CDR1 is SGHDN and CDR2 is FVKESK in the germline V gene. The CDR3 spans 20 residues. CDR3 sequence: CASSQEWSFSRGRRDYEQYF. The CDR3 coding sequence is TGTGCCAGCAGCCAAGAATGGTCTTTTTCTCGGGGGCGGCGGGACTACGAGCAGTACTTC.

This chain uses TRBV7-6 with TRBJ2-3; 9 bases agree with TRBD2. J was trimmed by 5 bases and V by 1 base; bases with no gene match: 7. The CDR3 runs 16 residues. CDR1 and CDR2 from the germline V gene are SGHVS and FNYEAQ. The CDR3 here is CASSLGRGGREDTQYF. In nucleotides, the CDR3 is TGTGCCAGCAGCTTAGGACGTGGCGGGAGGGAAGATACGCAGTATTTT.

The chain carries TRBV13 and TRBJ1-2; D unresolved. Germline-derived CDR1 and CDR2 are PRHDT and FYEKMQ (reference sequence). Trimming removed 0 bases from V and 3 bases from J, with 8 bases in between. CDR3 length: 14 residues. The CDR3 bases are TGTGCCAGCAGCTTAGGCTTGGGCGACTATGGCTACACCTTC. It translates to CASSLGLGDYGYTF.

This chain connects TRBV28 to TRBJ2-1; 14 bases are shared with TRBD2. After removal of 3 bases from V and 8 bases from J, the junction contained 3 bases not matched to a gene. The length of the CDR3 is 15 residues. Germline CDR1 is MDHEN and CDR2 is SYDVKM. This CDR3 reads CASSLGLAGDHEQFF. The CDR3 bases are TGTGCCAGCAGTTTGGGACTAGCGGGAGATCATGAGCAGTTCTTC.

This rearrangement joins TRBV2 to TRBJ2-7; D is undetermined. The CDR3 spans 15 residues. Germline V gene sequence: CDR1 SNHLY, CDR2 FYNNEI. Trimming removed 3 bases from V and 0 bases from J, with 12 bases in between. For the CDR3, the DNA is TGTGCCAGCAGTGAGGCACCCCTCTCCTCCTACGAGCAGTACTTC. This sequence encodes CASSEAPLSSYEQYF.